These 27 T cell receptor beta chains were sequenced from one sample in a study of cytomegalovirus exposure and HLA in healthy donors. Profiling relied on immunoSEQ multiplex PCR, and the TCRdb table lists in-frame clones only, not all of them. The data contain about 130,000 clones, 80% to 90% of them seen just once; the ten biggest clones take up roughly 6.7%. The sequencing input was PBMCs. All receptors derive from a woman in her twenties or thirties in good health and CMV-seropositive.

This clone has a single count. The chain carries TRBV29-1 and TRBJ2-3; 10 bases fit TRBD2. The CDR3 extends over 16 amino acids. CDR1 SQVTM and CDR2 ANQGSEA come from the germline V gene. V dropped 0 bases and J dropped 2; count of bases not matched to a gene: 5. The CDR3 sequence: CSVEDLAGAHTDTQYF. The CDR3 DNA follows: TGCAGCGTTGAAGATCTAGCGGGGGCACACACAGATACGCAGTATTTT.

The chain combines TRBV6-5 with TRBJ2-3; 7 bases are shared with TRBD2. V shed 6 bases and J 1 base; nucleotides not matched to a gene: 7. This CDR3 region has 15 residues. The germline V gene encodes CDR1 MNHEY and CDR2 SVGAGI. The CDR3 loop reads CASSVAGGGTDTQYF. DNA of the CDR3: TGTGCCAGCAGCGTAGCGGGCGGAGGCACAGATACGCAGTATTTT.

The chain has TRBV18 and TRBJ2-4, with no clear D. The CDR3 has 14 residues. From germline, CDR1 is KGHSH and CDR2 LQKENI. V was pared by 3 bases and J by 0 bases, with 6 bases between. CDR3: CASSPEIAKNIQYF. The CDR3 bases are TGTGCCAGCTCACCGGAGATAGCCAAAAACATTCAGTACTTC.

The gene calls are TRBV6-1 and TRBJ2-7, with 8 bases lining up with TRBD1. The CDR3 runs 15 residues. The V gene's germline CDR1 is MNHNS and CDR2 SASEGT. Trimming cost V 7 bases and J 2 bases; bases outside gene matches: 10. The CDR3 coding sequence is TGTGCCAGCAACAGGGGGGTCGGCCCAACCTACGAGCAGTACTTC. This encodes CASNRGVGPTYEQYF.

The V and J genes are TRBV2 and TRBJ2-4, with 8 nucleotides matching TRBD2. Germline lookup yields CDR1 SNHLY and CDR2 FYNNEI. CDR3 length equals 13 residues. The ends lost 3 bases at V and 6 bases at J; junction bases unmatched: 1. The CDR3 region is CASSDGGVNIQYF. The CDR3 DNA reads as TGTGCCAGCAGTGACGGGGGGGTAAACATTCAGTACTTC.

The V call is TRBV5-1, the J call TRBJ1-2, with TRBD1 matching 7 bases. Germline V gene lookup returns CDR1 SGHRS and CDR2 YFSETQ. Unmatched junction bases numbered 8, after V lost 4 bases and J lost 8 bases. The CDR3 totals 13 residues. CDR3 amino acids: CASSPGTVEGYTF. The CDR3 bases are TGCGCCAGCAGCCCAGGGACAGTGGAGGGCTACACCTTC.

The genes are TRBV11-1 and TRBJ2-5; 9 positions agree with TRBD2. The CDR3 totals 15 residues. From germline, CDR1 is SGHAT and CDR2 FQDESV (reference sequence). V shed 11 bases and J 4 bases; nucleotides not matched to a gene: 14. The CDR3 DNA reads TGTGCCGTCACGCGGGGGGGGCCATTTGGAGAGACCCAGTACTTC. It codes for CAVTRGGPFGETQYF.

V gene TRBV6-5 combines with J gene TRBJ1-6; 7 bases are a match to TRBD1. CDR1 MNHEY and CDR2 SVGAGI come from the germline V gene. CDR3 size: 15 residues. The V segment lost 6 bases and the J segment 10 bases; nucleotides outside the gene matches: 12. In nucleotides, the CDR3 is TGTGCCAGCAGGAGAAACCCGACAGGGCGGTCACCCCTCCACTTT. Translation gives CASRRNPTGRSPLHF.

The genes are TRBV29-1 and TRBJ1-4; a weak D match, TRBD1 (5 bases). Germline V lookup: CDR1 SQVTM, CDR2 ANQGSEA. The CDR3 loop spans 13 amino acids. Trimming removed 2 bases from V and 7 bases from J, with 11 bases in between. The CDR3 region is CSVERGIGEKLFF. The DNA for the CDR3 is TGCAGCGTTGAACGGGGGATCGGTGAAAAACTGTTTTTT. The full variable domain, rest sourced from reference TRBV29-1 and TRBJ1-4, is SAVISQKPSRDICQRGTSLTIQCQVDSQVTMMFWYRQQPGQSLTLIATANQGSEATYESGFVIDKFPISRPNLTFSTLTVSNMSPEDSSIYLCSVERGIGEKLFFGSGTQLSVL.

The chain uses TRBV5-1 and TRBJ2-4; D remains unclear. Per germline, CDR1 SGHRS and CDR2 YFSETQ. Trimming took 2 bases from V and 3 from J, leaving 12 bases between them. The CDR3 has 15 amino acids. This CDR3 is CASSFAASGKNIQYF. In nucleotides, the CDR3 is TGCGCCAGCAGCTTCGCCGCTTCGGGCAAAAACATTCAGTACTTC. Filled out from reference TRBV5-1 and TRBJ2-4, the complete variable domain reads KAGVTQTPRYLIKTRGQQVTLSCSPISGHRSVSWYQQTPGQGLQFLFEYFSETQRNKGNFPGRFSGRQFSNSRSEMNVSTLELGDSALYLCASSFAASGKNIQYFGAGTRLSVL.

The J gene is TRBJ2-7, the V gene TRBV29-1, with D possibly TRBD1 on 6 matching bases. CDR3 length: 14 residues. Between the trimmed V and J ends, which lost 6 bases and 0 bases, there was a span of 15 bases. Germline-derived CDR1 and CDR2 are SQVTM and ANQGSEA. CDR3 nucleotides: TGCAGCGTAGCAGACAGGTACCGCTCCTACGAGCAGTACTTC. The encoded protein is CSVADRYRSYEQYF.

This clone has more than one count but fewer than ten. The chain combines TRBV5-1 with TRBJ2-3, with TRBD2 matching over 10 bases. Germline V gives CDR1 SGHRS, CDR2 YFSETQ. V trimming: 1 base; J trimming: 4 bases; junction bases outside the gene matches: 9. CDR3 length equals 17 residues. The CDR3 protein is CASSLRSGGAGADTQYF. In DNA form, the CDR3 reads TGCGCCAGCAGCTTGAGGAGCGGGGGGGCCGGGGCAGATACGCAGTATTTT.

The chain combines TRBV7-2 with TRBJ1-1; 7 bases agree with TRBD1. After removal of 5 bases from V and 3 bases from J, the junction contained 6 bases not matched to a gene. This CDR3 spans 14 amino acids. Germline lookup yields CDR1 SGHTA and CDR2 FQGNSA. CDR3 DNA: TGTGCCAGCAGCCCTGGACAGGCTTACACTGAAGCTTTCTTT. Its translation: CASSPGQAYTEAFF. Full variable domain (missing parts from reference TRBV7-2 and TRBJ1-1): GAGVSQSPSNKVTEKGKDVELRCDPISGHTALYWYRQSLGQGLEFLIYFQGNSAPDKSGLPSDRFSAERTGGSVSTLTIQRTQQEDSAVYLCASSPGQAYTEAFFGQGTRLTVV.

V is TRBV2 and J is TRBJ1-1; tentatively, D is TRBD1 (5 bases). V lost 6 bases and J 0 bases, leaving 23 bases between the germline ends. Per germline, CDR1 SNHLY and CDR2 FYNNEI. This CDR3 contains 18 residues. CDR3 coding DNA: TGTGCCAGCAGAGGACTCGGGGGAGTAGTAAGGATGAACACTGAAGCTTTCTTT. Protein: CASRGLGGVVRMNTEAFF. The whole variable domain, filled in from reference TRBV2 and TRBJ1-1, reads EPEVTQTPSHQVTQMGQEVILRCVPISNHLYFYWYRQILGQKVEFLVSFYNNEISEKSEIFDDQFSVERPDGSNFTLKIRSTKLEDSAMYFCASRGLGGVVRMNTEAFFGQGTRLTVV.

The V call is TRBV7-8, the J call TRBJ2-5; 8 bases line up with TRBD2. J gave up 0 bases and V 0 bases, and 3 bases lay outside the gene matches. The CDR3 is 16 amino acids. Germline V gene sequence: CDR1 SGHVS, CDR2 FQNEAQ. CDR3 nucleotide sequence: TGTGCCAGCAGCTTAGCTTGGCGGGAGGACCAAGAGACCCAGTACTTC. Its protein product is CASSLAWREDQETQYF.

This clone was counted ten times or more. The rearrangement uses TRBV28 and TRBJ2-3; 9 nucleotides match TRBD2. Germline V gives CDR1 MDHEN, CDR2 SYDVKM. The CDR3 length is 15 residues. V dropped 8 bases and J dropped 2; count of bases not matched to a gene: 8. Here the CDR3 DNA reads TGTGCCAGCCGAGATAGCGGGAGTATCACAGATACGCAGTATTTT. This translates into CASRDSGSITDTQYF.

The V call is TRBV5-5, the J call TRBJ2-7; 8 positions match TRBD1. In germline, CDR1 is SGHKS, CDR2 YYEKEE (reference sequence). V shed 4 bases, J shed 5 bases, and the junction held 11 bases outside the gene matches. The CDR3 covers 15 residues. The CDR3 coding sequence is TGTGCCAGCAGCGAGCAGGGGGCAAGCTTAGACGAGCAGTACTTC. Translation: CASSEQGASLDEQYF.

V usage is TRBV28 and J usage is TRBJ2-7, with TRBD2 as a possible D gene (6 bases). Germline V gives CDR1 MDHEN, CDR2 SYDVKM. The CDR3 contains 14 residues. Trimming shortened V by 2 bases and J by 2 bases, and 10 bases separated the two germline ends. The CDR3 reads CASSLGRGPYEQYF. The CDR3 DNA follows: TGTGCCAGCAGTTTAGGGCGGGGCCCCTACGAGCAGTACTTC.

The chain recombines TRBV28 with TRBJ2-7; D possibly corresponds to TRBD2 (6 bases). Trimming removed 5 bases at V and 4 bases at J, with 18 bases between. The length of the CDR3 is 15 residues. Germline CDR1 reads MDHEN; CDR2 reads SYDVKM. CDR3 sequence reads: CASSLLAPFGYEQYF. CDR3 DNA: TGTGCCAGCAGTCTACTAGCTCCCTTCGGATACGAGCAGTACTTC.

CDR3 amino acids: CASSSQGGPTF. The CDR3 region has the DNA TGTGCCAGCAGTTCTCAGGGGGGCCCCACCTTC. The V call is TRBV28, the J call TRBJ1-2, with 7 positions matching TRBD1. The CDR3 totals 11 residues. CDR1 is MDHEN, CDR2 SYDVKM, per germline. Germline trimming cut 4 bases from V and 13 bases from J; bases unmatched to any gene: 6.

CDR3 nucleotide sequence: TGTGCCAGCAGTCCTACCGCGACTAGCGGGGGTAACTATGAGCAGTTCTTC. Its protein product is CASSPTATSGGNYEQFF. The chain is built from TRBV2 and TRBJ2-1, with 12 positions matching TRBD2. The V segment lost 5 bases and the J segment 8 bases; nucleotides outside the gene matches: 13. The CDR3 is 17 residues long. Germline V gene data show CDR1 as SNHLY and CDR2 as FYNNEI.

The chain couples TRBV5-1 to TRBJ2-7, with 9 bases identical to TRBD2. Germline CDR1 is SGHRS and CDR2 is YFSETQ. V shed 0 bases, J shed 2 bases, and the junction held 6 bases outside the gene matches. The CDR3 loop spans 16 amino acids. In DNA, the CDR3 is TGCGCCAGCAGCTTGGGGCTAGCGGGATTTACCTACGAGCAGTACTTC. Protein product: CASSLGLAGFTYEQYF.

V is TRBV6-6 and J is TRBJ2-1; 9 nucleotides align to TRBD2. The CDR3 covers 16 residues. V shed 2 bases and J 5 bases; nucleotides not matched to a gene: 7. Germline CDR1 is MNHNY and CDR2 is SVGAGI (reference sequence). CDR3 amino acids: CASSYVPGLANNEQFF. The CDR3 nucleotides read TGTGCCAGCAGTTACGTGCCGGGACTAGCCAACAATGAGCAGTTCTTC.

The chain is built from TRBV6-5 and TRBJ1-1, with D maybe TRBD1 (5 bases). Germline V gene lookup returns CDR1 MNHEY and CDR2 SVGAGI. Trimming removed 0 bases at V and 3 bases at J, with 11 bases between. CDR3 size: 15 residues. This CDR3 reads CASSYSWGRDTEAFF. CDR3 bases: TGTGCCAGCAGTTACTCGTGGGGGAGGGACACTGAAGCTTTCTTT.

The chain joins TRBV6-5 to TRBJ2-7, with 8 bases matching TRBD1. This CDR3 is 14 amino acids long. J lost 5 bases, V lost 2 bases, and 5 bases had no gene match. The germline V gene has CDR1 MNHEY and CDR2 SVGAGI. The CDR3 is CASSYTGGINEQYF. CDR3 bases: TGTGCCAGCAGTTACACAGGGGGAATCAACGAGCAGTACTTC.

This sequence joins TRBV2 and TRBJ2-2, with 9 nucleotides matching TRBD1. Germline CDR1 SNHLY, CDR2 FYNNEI. With V trimmed by 5 bases and J by 5 bases, 6 bases remained unmatched. This CDR3 has 15 residues. CDR3 sequence (DNA): TGTGCCAGCAGTCTAACAGGGGGCGGTACCGGGGAGCTGTTTTTT. This translates into CASSLTGGGTGELFF.

The V call is TRBV6-5, the J call TRBJ2-5, with TRBD1 matching 10 bases. The CDR3 extends over 14 amino acids. Germline CDR1 and CDR2: MNHEY and SVGAGI. Unmatched junction bases numbered 2, after V lost 2 bases and J lost 5 bases. The CDR3 spells CASSYDRGLETQYF. The CDR3 DNA reads as TGTGCCAGCAGTTACGACAGGGGGCTCGAGACCCAGTACTTC.